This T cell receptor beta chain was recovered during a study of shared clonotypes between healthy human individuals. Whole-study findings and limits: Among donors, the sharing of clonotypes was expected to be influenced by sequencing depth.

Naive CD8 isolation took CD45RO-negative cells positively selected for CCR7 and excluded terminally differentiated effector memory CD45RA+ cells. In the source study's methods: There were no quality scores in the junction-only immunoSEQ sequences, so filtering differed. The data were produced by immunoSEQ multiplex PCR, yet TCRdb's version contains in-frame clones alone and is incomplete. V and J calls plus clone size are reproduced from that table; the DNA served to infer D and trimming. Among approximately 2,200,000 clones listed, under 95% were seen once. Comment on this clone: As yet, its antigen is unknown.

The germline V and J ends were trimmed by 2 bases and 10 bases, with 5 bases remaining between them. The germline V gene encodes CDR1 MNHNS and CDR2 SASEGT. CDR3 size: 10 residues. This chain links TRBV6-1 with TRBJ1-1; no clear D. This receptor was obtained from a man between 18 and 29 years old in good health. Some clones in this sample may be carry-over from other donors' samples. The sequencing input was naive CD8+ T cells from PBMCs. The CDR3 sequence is CASSESAAFF. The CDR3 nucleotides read TGTGCCAGCAGTGAAAGTGCAGCTTTCTTT.